The 27 T cell receptor beta chains below were found in one sample sequenced in a study of CD8 T cells in ankylosing spondylitis. General study points: One TCR beta motif, made up of about 8 highly homologous variants, appeared characteristic of ankylosing spondylitis blood.

MiXCR, run by TCRdb on the 5' RACE reads, gives a single entry per CDR3 protein. The sample carries about 440,000 distinct CDR3 sequences, roughly 18% recorded once. Their target antigens are unknown. Sample: blood, either unsorted or a sorted T cell fraction (not recorded which). Receptors were obtained from a male donor with ankylosing spondylitis.

This chain links TRBV20-1 with TRBJ2-5; TRBD2 matches 12 bases. J gave up 5 bases and V 5 bases, and 6 bases lay outside the gene matches. Looked up from germline, CDR1 is DFQATT and CDR2 is SNEGSKA (reference sequence). This CDR3 spans 14 amino acids. This CDR3 is CSASKTSGGETQYF. The CDR3 nucleotides are TGCAGTGCTTCCAAGACTAGCGGGGGTGAGACCCAGTACTTC.

This clonotype was observed a handful of times. The gene calls are TRBV9 and TRBJ1-2; 11 bases line up with TRBD1. This CDR3 spans 18 amino acids. J gave up 5 bases and V 2 bases, and 14 bases lay outside the gene matches. From germline, CDR1 is SGDLS and CDR2 YYNGEE. CDR3 sequence: CASSVLPGQGVVRYGYTF. CDR3 sequence (DNA): TGTGCCAGCAGCGTCCTCCCGGGACAGGGGGTGGTCCGTTATGGCTACACCTTC.

In its sample, this clonotype was seen a few times. V and J are TRBV18 and TRBJ2-7, with D tentatively TRBD1 (7 bases). CDR1 is KGHSH, CDR2 LQKENI, per germline. The CDR3 extends over 14 amino acids. The V gene lost 5 bases and the J gene lost 2 bases, with 13 bases spanning the gap. CDR3 sequence: CASSAGQKAYEQYF. CDR3 nucleotide sequence: TGTGCCAGCTCAGCGGGACAGAAAGCCTACGAGCAGTACTTC.

This chain links TRBV20-1 with TRBJ2-7; D assignment may be TRBD1 or TRBD2 (6 bases each). The CDR3 is 15 residues long. Per the germline V gene, CDR1 is DFQATT and CDR2 is SNEGSKA (reference sequence). The ends were cut back, 4 bases at V and 6 bases at J, with 22 bases in the middle. CDR3 nucleotide sequence: TGCAGTGCTATTTCCCCCCGGGAAGGGGGGCGCGAGCAGTACTTC. It specifies CSAISPREGGREQYF.

This clonotype showed up many times. The chain combines TRBV7-2 with TRBJ2-1; 11 positions agree with TRBD2. The CDR3 runs to 19 residues. Per germline, CDR1 SGHTA and CDR2 FQGNSA. V was clipped by 0 bases and J by 4 bases; unmatched bases: 11. In nucleotides, the CDR3 is TGTGCCAGCAGCTTAGCCTCACCGTTCGGGACTAGCGGTTACAATGAGCAGTTCTTC. Its protein is CASSLASPFGTSGYNEQFF.

This chain uses TRBV6-1 with TRBJ2-2, with D tentatively TRBD1 (5 bases). Germline values: CDR1 MNHNS, CDR2 SASEGT. V lost 3 bases and J 0 bases, leaving 20 bases between the germline ends. The CDR3 loop spans 19 amino acids. The CDR3: CASSEVFVGRGSNTGELFF. The CDR3, as DNA: TGTGCCAGCAGTGAGGTATTCGTTGGAAGGGGATCGAACACCGGGGAGCTGTTTTTT.

This chain links TRBV6-1 with TRBJ2-2, with 9 bases matching TRBD1. The V segment lost 5 bases and the J segment 7 bases; nucleotides outside the gene matches: 14. Germline loops: CDR1 MNHNS, CDR2 SASEGT. The CDR3 extends over 17 amino acids. The CDR3 loop is CASSKSLGTGRNGELFF. The CDR3 nucleotides are TGTGCCAGCAGTAAGAGCCTCGGGACAGGGAGGAACGGGGAGCTGTTTTTT.

This clonotype was seen more than once but under ten times. This chain uses TRBV4-2 with TRBJ1-5; D is ambiguous. V was trimmed by 0 bases and J by 4 bases, leaving 13 bases between them. Per germline, CDR1 LGHNA and CDR2 YNFKEQ. The CDR3 spans 16 residues. CDR3 coding DNA: TGTGCCAGCAGCCAAGAGGGAAAAGGGCAGAATCAGCCCCAGCATTTT. Its protein is CASSQEGKGQNQPQHF.

This clonotype was seen only a few times. The chain combines TRBV5-6 with TRBJ2-7, with 8 positions matching TRBD1. The V gene end was trimmed by 8 bases and the J gene end by 4 bases; junction bases not matched to a gene: 14. Germline V gene data show CDR1 as SGHDT and CDR2 as YYEEEE. The CDR3 totals 15 residues. This chain's CDR3 is CASAPVGQGAYEQYF. As DNA, the CDR3 is TGTGCCAGTGCACCCGTTGGGCAGGGGGCATACGAGCAGTACTTC.

The chain uses TRBV5-1 and TRBJ1-5; D may be TRBD1 (5 bases). The V end was cut by 1 base, the J end by 7 bases, with 12 bases between. The CDR3 runs 14 residues. CDR1 is SGHRS and CDR2 is YFSETQ in the germline V gene. The CDR3 DNA reads as TGCGCCAGCAGCTTGCGGCCAGGGCGCCAGCCCCAGCATTTT. This codes for CASSLRPGRQPQHF.

This clonotype was observed a few times. Its ends do not fully match the called genes, so a read error is possible. V is TRBV19 and J is TRBJ1-1, with D possibly being TRBD1 (6 bases). The CDR3 totals 13 residues. CDR1 is LNHDA, CDR2 SQIVND, per germline (reference sequence). The CDR3 DNA sequence: TGTGCCAGTGGTATTGACAGGACCACTGAAGCTTTCTTT. This sequence encodes CASGIDRTTEAFF.

CDR3 loop: CASSPGPTGAGKGANVLTF. The CDR3 nucleotides are TGCGCCAGCAGCCCAGGCCCGACAGGGGCCGGCAAGGGGGCCAACGTCCTGACTTTC. The rearrangement joins TRBV5-1 to TRBJ2-6, with 8 bases identical to TRBD1. The CDR3 is made up of 19 amino acids. Germline CDR1 is SGHRS and CDR2 is YFSETQ. V shed 4 bases, J shed 4 bases, and the junction held 16 bases outside the gene matches.

This chain connects TRBV12-3 or TRBV12-4 to TRBJ2-5; 11 bases agree with TRBD1. Trimming cost V 5 bases and J 1 base; bases outside gene matches: 3. This CDR3 spans 15 amino acids. The CDR3 protein is CASSKGTGGQETQYF. The CDR3 region has the DNA TGTGCCAGCAGTAAGGGGACAGGGGGCCAAGAGACCCAGTACTTC.

The V gene is TRBV18, the J gene TRBJ2-3, with D unclear. Trimming removed 5 bases from V and 5 bases from J, with 8 bases in between. This CDR3 has 12 residues. Germline V gene data show CDR1 as KGHSH and CDR2 as LQKENI. DNA of the CDR3: TGTGCCAGCTCATCCGCCAAAGATACGCAGTATTTT. Translating gives CASSSAKDTQYF. Based on the CDR3 plus reference TRBV18 and TRBJ2-3, the full variable domain is NAGVMQNPRHLVRRRGQEARLRCSPMKGHSHVYWYRQLPEEGLKFMVYLQKENIIDESGMPKERFSAEFPKEGPSILRIQQVVRGDSAAYFCASSSAKDTQYFGPGTRLTVL.

The V gene is TRBV12-3 or TRBV12-4, the J gene TRBJ2-5, with 10 bases that match TRBD2. After removal of 7 bases from V and 2 bases from J, the junction contained 4 bases not matched to a gene. The CDR3 is 14 amino acids. CDR3 amino acids: CASKETSGQETQYF. Here the CDR3 DNA reads TGTGCCAGCAAAGAGACTAGCGGGCAAGAGACCCAGTACTTC.

In its sample, this clonotype was seen many times. The CDR3 DNA reads as TGCGCCAGCTATCCCGGGGACAGGGGGGCTGAAGCTTTCTTT. This codes for CASYPGDRGAEAFF. The chain uses TRBV5-1 and TRBJ1-1, with TRBD1 matching 11 bases. The CDR3 is 14 amino acids. Germline trimming cut 7 bases from V and 6 bases from J; bases unmatched to any gene: 8. Germline V CDR1 and CDR2: SGHRS, YFSETQ.

This clonotype appeared many times. The rearrangement links TRBV9 to TRBJ2-7; D possibly matches TRBD1 or TRBD2 (5 bases each). CDR3 size: 15 residues. Trimming removed 2 bases at V and 0 bases at J, with 12 bases between. Germline V gene lookup returns CDR1 SGDLS and CDR2 YYNGEE. The DNA of the CDR3 is TGTGCCAGCAGCGTCGGGACGGGTAACTCCTACGAGCAGTACTTC. Translating gives CASSVGTGNSYEQYF.

This clonotype has only a few counts. This chain connects TRBV20-1 to TRBJ1-5, with 7 bases matching TRBD1. This CDR3 region has 14 residues. The V gene end was trimmed by 4 bases and the J gene end by 4 bases; junction bases not matched to a gene: 7. CDR1 is DFQATT and CDR2 is SNEGSKA in the germline V gene (reference sequence). CDR3 sequence reads: CSATPGTVNQPQHF. The CDR3 region has the DNA TGCAGTGCTACCCCCGGGACAGTGAATCAGCCCCAGCATTTT.

The J gene is TRBJ1-1, the V gene TRBV20-1; TRBD1 aligns across 10 bases. Looked up from germline, CDR1 is DFQATT and CDR2 is SNEGSKA (reference sequence). The CDR3 extends over 15 amino acids. After removal of 5 bases from V and 5 bases from J, the junction contained 11 bases not matched to a gene. The CDR3 region is CSAGERQGARTEAFF. In nucleotides, the CDR3 is TGCAGTGCTGGGGAAAGACAGGGGGCGCGAACTGAAGCTTTCTTT.

This clonotype was observed a handful of times. The genes are TRBV7-8 and TRBJ2-7, with D perhaps given as TRBD1 or TRBD2 (5 bases each). V shed 5 bases and J shed 7 bases, with 15 bases lying between them. This CDR3 comprises 13 residues. CDR1 is SGHVS, CDR2 FQNEAQ, per germline. The CDR3 DNA reads as TGTGCCAGCAGCCCTGACAGCGGCTATGAGCAGTACTTC. Its protein is CASSPDSGYEQYF.

This clonotype was detected a few times. The rearrangement links TRBV6-5 to TRBJ1-6, with D perhaps matching TRBD1 (5 bases). The germline V gene encodes CDR1 MNHEY and CDR2 SVGAGI. V dropped 4 bases and J dropped 9 bases, with 16 bases sitting between them. The length of the CDR3 is 15 residues. As DNA, the CDR3 is TGTGCCAGCAGTTCGGGCCTCGGGGGTGGTTCACCCCTCCACTTT. It specifies CASSSGLGGGSPLHF.

This clonotype was observed a handful of times. The chain recombines TRBV18 with TRBJ1-1; tentative D call: TRBD1 (5 bases). V was trimmed by 3 bases and J by 0 bases, leaving 14 bases between them. CDR3 size: 16 residues. Looked up from germline, CDR1 is KGHSH and CDR2 is LQKENI. CDR3 amino acids: CASSPQPRALNTEAFF. DNA of the CDR3: TGTGCCAGCTCACCCCAACCCAGGGCCTTGAACACTGAAGCTTTCTTT.

This clonotype appeared a few times. The chain carries TRBV3-1 and TRBJ1-2; no firm D call. The CDR3 length is 18 residues. Germline lookup yields CDR1 LGHDT and CDR2 YNNKEL (reference sequence). The V end lost 4 bases, the J end lost 0 bases, and 21 bases lay between the germline ends. CDR3 in DNA: TGTGCCAGCAGCCCCCGGAACCTGGGAGCGACATCTAACTATGGCTACACCTTC. This encodes CASSPRNLGATSNYGYTF.

This clonotype was counted between two and nine times. This chain joins TRBV4-2 and TRBJ2-1; 10 bases agree with TRBD2. The CDR3 is 16 residues long. CDR1 is LGHNA, CDR2 YNFKEQ, per germline. Unmatched junction bases numbered 7, after V lost 3 bases and J lost 5 bases. The CDR3 loop is CASSHQLAGFDNEQFF. DNA for the CDR3: TGTGCCAGCAGCCACCAACTAGCGGGATTCGACAATGAGCAGTTCTTC.

This chain connects TRBV20-1 to TRBJ2-5; a possible D gene is TRBD2 (5 bases). Trimming stripped 1 base from V and 5 bases from J, with 8 bases between. The CDR3 is 12 amino acids. Germline V gives CDR1 DFQATT, CDR2 SNEGSKA (reference sequence). CDR3 protein: CSARARGETQYF. The CDR3 DNA is TGCAGTGCTAGAGCACGAGGGGAGACCCAGTACTTC.

V usage is TRBV20-1 and J usage is TRBJ2-3; TRBD1 aligns across 9 bases. Looked up from germline, CDR1 is DFQATT and CDR2 is SNEGSKA (reference sequence). This CDR3 has 15 residues. V lost 3 bases and J lost 6; bases outside the gene matches: 10. CDR3 coding DNA: TGCAGTGCTAGCGATCCGGGACAGGGAGGGGATACGCAGTATTTT. Translating gives CSASDPGQGGDTQYF.

With respect to this clonotype: The CDR3 ends on some other residue instead of the conserved phenylalanine or tryptophan, so this is likely a read error. The chain recombines TRBV10-3 with TRBJ1-2; possibly TRBD1 for D (5 bases). Germline loops: CDR1 ENHRY, CDR2 SYGVKD. The CDR3 consists of 13 residues. V shed 10 bases and J shed 6 bases, with 18 bases lying between them. In nucleotides, the CDR3 is TGTGCCACCGGGGGGGGAAGAATCGATGGCTACACCTCC. It yields the protein CATGGGRIDGYTS.